This T cell receptor beta chain was documented in a study of cytomegalovirus exposure and HLA in healthy donors. Researchers ran the PCR with 60 Vbeta and 13 Jbeta primers. Data came from immunoSEQ multiplex PCR; TCRdb stores just in-frame clones and leaves some out. The sample comprises approximately 170,000 clones, approximately 75% of which are singletons, and 1.5% rests with the top ten. The sequenced material came from PBMCs. The receptor was isolated from a girl aged 10 to 17 in good health and CMV-seronegative.

The CDR3 region has the DNA TGTGCCAGCGCAGACAGGGGGACCACCGGGGAGCTGTTTTTT. This encodes CASADRGTTGELFF. The V call is TRBV6-6, the J call TRBJ2-2; 9 bases fit TRBD1. Germline loops: CDR1 MNHNY, CDR2 SVGAGI (reference sequence). The CDR3 totals 14 residues. V lost 8 bases to trimming and J lost 4 bases; unmatched junction nucleotides: 5.